The 24 T cell receptor beta chains given below trace back to one sample, sequenced in a study of CD8+ T cells in alopecia areata. The treatment is: oral pan-JAK inhibitor, 5-10 mg twice daily. Once RNA had been extracted, it was reverse transcribed into cDNA to act as the sequencing template. Assay: immunoSEQ multiplex PCR; the TCRdb copy retains only in-frame clones and omits some. The sample gives 85,000 to 110,000 clones, 70% to 90% of which show up once; roughly 11% is in the top ten. Sequenced material: CD8+ T cells sorted from blood, taken at approximately week 30, from a patient treated with tofacitinib. These receptors were obtained from a human donor with alopecia areata.

DNA for the CDR3: TGCGCCAGCAGCCAAGAGCTAAGCGGGACATACGAGCAGTACTTC. It codes for CASSQELSGTYEQYF. The V and J genes are TRBV4-1 and TRBJ2-7; D might be TRBD2 (7 bases). Germline V gene lookup returns CDR1 MGHRA and CDR2 YSYEKL. This CDR3 comprises 15 residues. V was pared by 0 bases and J by 4 bases, with 13 bases between.

The chain is built from TRBV5-1 and TRBJ2-1; 8 bases match TRBD2. This CDR3 region has 18 residues. The V segment lost 4 bases and the J segment 3 bases; nucleotides outside the gene matches: 15. CDR1 and CDR2 (germline): SGHRS, YFSETQ. This CDR3 reads CASSRPGSGRDLYNEQFF. CDR3 in DNA: TGCGCCAGCAGCCGACCAGGCAGCGGGAGAGATCTCTACAATGAGCAGTTCTTC.

The gene calls are TRBV29-1 and TRBJ2-2, with D uncertain. CDR3 length: 13 residues. V was trimmed by 4 bases and J by 5 bases, leaving 11 bases between them. CDR1 SQVTM and CDR2 ANQGSEA come from the germline V gene. The CDR3 bases are TGCAGCGTTGTAACAGTTCGGACCGGGGAGCTGTTTTTT. It encodes CSVVTVRTGELFF.

The CDR3 spells CASSLVLTGELFF. CDR3 nucleotides: TGTGCCAGCAGCTTAGTACTCACCGGGGAGCTGTTTTTT. The chain links TRBV11-2 to TRBJ2-2; D is ambiguous. Germline assignment: CDR1 SGHAT and CDR2 FQNNGV. The V gene lost 1 base and the J gene lost 4 bases, with 4 bases spanning the gap. This CDR3 has 13 amino acids.

This rearrangement joins TRBV7-8 to TRBJ2-1; 11 bases match TRBD1. Germline assignment: CDR1 SGHVS and CDR2 FQNEAQ. This CDR3 has 14 amino acids. J gave up 5 bases and V 7 bases, and 4 bases lay outside the gene matches. CDR3 sequence reads: CASIGTGGDNEQFF. As DNA, the CDR3 is TGTGCCAGCATCGGGACAGGGGGTGACAATGAGCAGTTCTTC.

This clone has only one observation. The chain recombines TRBV5-1 with TRBJ2-7; no definite D call. The CDR3 loop spans 15 amino acids. The germline V gene encodes CDR1 SGHRS and CDR2 YFSETQ. V lost 0 bases, J lost 0 bases, and 10 bases lay in between. Here the CDR3 DNA reads TGCGCCAGCAGCTTGGACCTTCTACCCTCCTACGAGCAGTACTTC. It codes for CASSLDLLPSYEQYF.

This clone has a single count. The gene calls are TRBV29-1 and TRBJ2-5, with D tentatively TRBD1 or TRBD2 (5 bases each). V gave up 6 bases and J gave up 11 bases, with 13 bases separating them. CDR3 length: 10 amino acids. CDR1 and CDR2 (germline): SQVTM, ANQGSEA. DNA for the CDR3: TGCAGCGTGGGGCATGGGGAGCAGTACTTC. Translation: CSVGHGEQYF. The full variable domain, completed using reference TRBV29-1 and TRBJ2-5, is SAVISQKPSRDICQRGTSLTIQCQVDSQVTMMFWYRQQPGQSLTLIATANQGSEATYESGFVIDKFPISRPNLTFSTLTVSNMSPEDSSIYLCSVGHGEQYFGPGTRLLVL.

The chain combines TRBV29-1 with TRBJ2-7; 7 positions match TRBD1. The V and J ends lost 1 base and 6 bases, in that order; junction bases with no gene match: 6. The germline V gene has CDR1 SQVTM and CDR2 ANQGSEA. CDR3 length: 13 amino acids. The CDR3 loop reads CSVEVGDRGEQYF. The CDR3 DNA is TGCAGCGTTGAAGTAGGGGACAGAGGCGAGCAGTACTTC.

This chain links TRBV27 with TRBJ1-1; TRBD1 aligns across 9 bases. CDR1 is MNHEY, CDR2 SMNVEV, per germline (reference sequence). The trim removed 4 bases at V and 5 bases at J, leaving 2 bases unmatched. The CDR3 loop spans 13 amino acids. This CDR3 is CASSSQGATEAFF. The DNA for the CDR3 is TGTGCCAGCAGTTCACAGGGGGCAACTGAAGCTTTCTTT.

The CDR3 spells CASSYGTAAGELFF. As DNA, the CDR3 is TGTGCCAGCAGTTATGGGACAGCCGCGGGGGAGCTGTTTTTT. This chain joins TRBV6-5 and TRBJ2-2, with TRBD1 matching 7 bases. CDR3 length equals 14 residues. Germline trimming cut 3 bases from V and 8 bases from J; bases unmatched to any gene: 6. Germline loops: CDR1 MNHEY, CDR2 SVGAGI.

This chain connects TRBV30 to TRBJ2-1, with TRBD2 matching 7 bases. Germline V gene lookup returns CDR1 GTSNPN and CDR2 SVGIG (reference sequence). The length of the CDR3 is 15 residues. The V and J ends lost 0 bases and 0 bases, in that order; junction bases with no gene match: 2. CDR3 sequence reads: CAWSVASGSYNEQFF. CDR3 bases: TGTGCCTGGAGTGTAGCTAGCGGCTCCTACAATGAGCAGTTCTTC.

The V call is TRBV2, the J call TRBJ1-6; D perhaps matches TRBD1 (5 bases). CDR3 length: 16 amino acids. Trimming took 3 bases from V and 0 from J, leaving 9 bases between them. Germline V gene lookup returns CDR1 SNHLY and CDR2 FYNNEI. This CDR3 reads CASSDGANSYNSPLHF. For the CDR3, the DNA is TGTGCCAGCAGTGACGGGGCGAACTCCTATAATTCACCCCTCCACTTT. The full variable domain, in which reference TRBV2 and TRBJ1-6 provide the parts outside the CDR3, is EPEVTQTPSHQVTQMGQEVILRCVPISNHLYFYWYRQILGQKVEFLVSFYNNEISEKSEIFDDQFSVERPDGSNFTLKIRSTKLEDSAMYFCASSDGANSYNSPLHFGNGTRLTVT.

V gene TRBV7-6 combines with J gene TRBJ2-7, with 9 positions matching TRBD2. Germline CDR1 and CDR2: SGHVS and FNYEAQ. The trim removed 5 bases at V and 6 bases at J, leaving 8 bases unmatched. This CDR3 region has 14 residues. The CDR3 loop reads CASSVERGEGEQYF. The CDR3 DNA reads TGTGCCAGCAGCGTAGAGCGGGGGGAGGGCGAGCAGTACTTC.

The chain uses TRBV4-2 and TRBJ1-1; weak D call: TRBD1 (5 bases). CDR3 length: 13 residues. Germline V lookup: CDR1 LGHNA, CDR2 YNFKEQ. Between the trimmed V and J ends, which lost 3 bases and 6 bases, there was a span of 11 bases. The CDR3 DNA reads TGTGCCAGCAGCCAGAGCAGGGTGGCTGAAGCTTTCTTT. Its protein is CASSQSRVAEAFF.

The gene calls are TRBV19 and TRBJ1-1; possibly TRBD1 for D (6 bases). In germline, CDR1 is LNHDA, CDR2 SQIVND (reference sequence). Trimming pared 6 bases from V and 5 bases from J, leaving 16 bases between. This CDR3 comprises 14 residues. CDR3 sequence reads: CASREQGAGTEAFF. Written as DNA, the CDR3 is TGTGCCAGTAGAGAACAGGGAGCAGGGACTGAAGCTTTCTTT.

Comment on this clone: An end of the junction differs from the germline gene, which may be a read error. The CDR3 region is CASSLLSSTDTQYF. The DNA of the CDR3 is TGTGCCAGCAGCTTGTTATCTAGCACAGATACGCAGTATTTT. The chain uses TRBV5-3 and TRBJ2-3, with unresolved D. TRBV5-3 is an open reading frame, and its role is uncertain. The CDR3 is made up of 14 amino acids.

The chain couples TRBV7-9 to TRBJ1-5; D call uncertain. V dropped 1 base and J dropped 6 bases, with 7 bases sitting between them. CDR3 size: 13 residues. Germline CDR1 reads SEHNR; CDR2 reads FQNEAQ (reference sequence). As DNA, the CDR3 is TGTGCCAGCAGCTTAGGGGCAGGTCAGCCCCAGCATTTT. Amino acid sequence: CASSLGAGQPQHF.

This clone was seen more than once but under ten times. The chain links TRBV29-1 to TRBJ1-2, with 7 positions matching TRBD1. Germline lookup yields CDR1 SQVTM and CDR2 ANQGSEA. The trim removed 6 bases at V and 4 bases at J, leaving 14 bases unmatched. The CDR3 has 15 amino acids. The CDR3 DNA sequence: TGCAGCGTCGTTTCAGGGGGGGGATCAGGCTATGGCTACACCTTC. This codes for CSVVSGGGSGYGYTF.

The V call is TRBV29-1, the J call TRBJ2-7; TRBD2 might be the D (5 bases). The ends were cut back, 5 bases at V and 5 bases at J, with 10 bases in the middle. Germline V gene data show CDR1 as SQVTM and CDR2 as ANQGSEA. The CDR3 has 11 amino acids. In nucleotides, the CDR3 is TGCAGCGTTCTGGAGACTAACGAGCAGTACTTC. The encoded protein is CSVLETNEQYF.

This sequence joins TRBV29-1 and TRBJ2-1; either TRBD1 or TRBD2 may fit D (6 bases each). The CDR3 sequence is 14 residues long. V was clipped by 3 bases and J by 3 bases, with 12 bases between them. CDR1 is SQVTM and CDR2 is ANQGSEA in the germline V gene. The CDR3 sequence: CSVDEGGGYNEQFF. The CDR3 DNA reads as TGCAGCGTTGACGAGGGGGGTGGCTACAATGAGCAGTTCTTC.

The rearrangement joins TRBV5-6 to TRBJ2-5; TRBD2 aligns across 11 bases. The J call may be incorrect, as the DNA end agrees better with TRBJ2-7. Germline V CDR1 and CDR2: SGHDT, YYEEEE. CDR3 length equals 17 residues. The CDR3: CASSLALAGGPVYEQYF. CDR3 nucleotide sequence: TGTGCCAGCAGCTTGGCCCTAGCGGGAGGCCCGGTCTACGAGCAGTACTTC.

The V and J genes are TRBV7-9 and TRBJ1-1; D unclear. Deletions cut 4 bases from V and 0 bases from J, with 9 bases between. CDR1 is SEHNR, CDR2 FQNEAQ, per germline (reference sequence). The CDR3 is 14 residues long. The DNA for the CDR3 is TGTGCCAGCAGCTCGAACACTATGAACACTGAAGCTTTCTTT. Translated, it gives CASSSNTMNTEAFF. Combining the CDR3 with reference TRBV7-9 and TRBJ1-1 gives the whole variable domain DTGVSQNPRHKITKRGQNVTFRCDPISEHNRLYWYRQTLGQGPEFLTYFQNEAQLEKSRLLSDRFSAERPKGSFSTLEIQRTEQGDSAMYLCASSSNTMNTEAFFGQGTRLTVV.

The chain carries TRBV30 and TRBJ2-2; D ambiguous. This CDR3 region has 12 residues. Germline lookup yields CDR1 GTSNPN and CDR2 SVGIG (reference sequence). Trimming took 2 bases from V and 4 from J, leaving 5 bases between them. The CDR3 coding sequence is TGTGCCTGGAGTTTTGGCACCGGGGAGCTGTTTTTT. It yields the protein CAWSFGTGELFF.

This chain joins TRBV4-2 and TRBJ2-7; a weak D match, TRBD2 (6 bases). V was cut by 3 bases and J by 3 bases, with 15 bases left in between. Germline V CDR1 and CDR2: LGHNA, YNFKEQ. The CDR3 sequence is 15 residues long. The CDR3 protein is CASSHGTLGGYEQYF. CDR3 nucleotides: TGTGCCAGCAGCCACGGGACGCTCGGGGGCTACGAGCAGTACTTC.